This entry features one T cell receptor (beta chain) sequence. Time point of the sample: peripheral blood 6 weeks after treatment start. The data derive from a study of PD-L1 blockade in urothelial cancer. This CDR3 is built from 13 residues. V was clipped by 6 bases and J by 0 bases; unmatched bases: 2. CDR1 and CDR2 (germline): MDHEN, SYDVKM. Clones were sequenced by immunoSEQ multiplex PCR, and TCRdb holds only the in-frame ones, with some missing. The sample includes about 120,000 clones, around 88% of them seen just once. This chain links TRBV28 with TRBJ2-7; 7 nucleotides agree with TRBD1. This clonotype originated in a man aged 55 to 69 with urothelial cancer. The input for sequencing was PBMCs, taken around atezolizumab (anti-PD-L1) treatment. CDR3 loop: CASSRTGSYEQYF. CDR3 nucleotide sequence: TGTGCCAGCAGCCGGACAGGCTCCTACGAGCAGTACTTC.